A single sample gave rise to the 26 T cell receptor beta chains below, sequenced in a study of cytomegalovirus exposure and HLA in healthy donors. Clones were read by immunoSEQ multiplex PCR, and TCRdb kept only the in-frame ones, dropping some. Here the sample spans about 220,000 clones, 90% to 95% being singletons. The specimen sequenced was PBMCs. Receptors originate from a woman aged 18-29 years in good health and CMV-seronegative.

The V gene is TRBV10-3, the J gene TRBJ1-1; 9 bases fit TRBD1. Germline CDR1 ENHRY, CDR2 SYGVKD. The CDR3 covers 14 residues. The J segment lost 0 bases and the V segment lost 6 bases, leaving 2 bases of the junction unmatched. CDR3 sequence: CAIRGTGMNTEAFF. CDR3 nucleotide sequence: TGTGCCATCAGAGGGACAGGGATGAACACTGAAGCTTTCTTT.

This rearrangement joins TRBV16 to TRBJ2-1, with D unclear. The germline V gene encodes CDR1 KGHSY and CDR2 FQNENV. This CDR3 spans 12 amino acids. Trimming pared 0 bases from V and 7 bases from J, leaving 4 bases between. The CDR3 protein is CASSQSRNEQFF. In DNA, the CDR3 is TGTGCCAGCAGCCAATCCCGGAATGAGCAGTTCTTC.

The V and J genes are TRBV6-5 and TRBJ1-2, with 8 bases fitting TRBD1. The CDR3 spans 15 residues. V lost 6 bases, J lost 3 bases, and 9 bases stayed unmatched. Per the germline V gene, CDR1 is MNHEY and CDR2 is SVGAGI. CDR3 coding DNA: TGTGCCAGCAGCCCCCGGACAGGGATGGACTATGGCTACACCTTC. It translates to CASSPRTGMDYGYTF.

The chain uses TRBV4-1 and TRBJ1-5, with TRBD1 as a possible D gene (5 bases). CDR3 length: 14 amino acids. From germline, CDR1 is MGHRA and CDR2 YSYEKL. The germline V and J ends were trimmed by 1 base and 4 bases, with 8 bases remaining between them. CDR3: CASSQVGGNQPQHF. The CDR3 DNA reads as TGCGCCAGCAGCCAAGTCGGGGGAAATCAGCCCCAGCATTTT.

The chain has TRBV11-2 and TRBJ1-4; D is ambiguous. Germline values: CDR1 SGHAT, CDR2 FQNNGV. This CDR3 spans 14 amino acids. Trimming left V 6 bases short and J 1 base short, with 9 bases between. CDR3 in amino acids: CASSSSGTNEKLFF. CDR3 nucleotide sequence: TGTGCCAGCAGTTCTTCCGGAACTAATGAAAAACTGTTTTTT.

V and J are TRBV7-9 and TRBJ2-3, with a weak D call TRBD1 (6 bases). This CDR3 region has 13 residues. Deletions cut 6 bases from V and 3 bases from J, with 10 bases between. Germline-derived CDR1 and CDR2 are SEHNR and FQNEAQ (reference sequence). The CDR3 spells CASRDSGTDTQYF. Here the CDR3 DNA reads TGTGCCAGCAGGGACAGTGGTACAGATACGCAGTATTTT.

The DNA of the CDR3 is TGTGCTAGTGGTTTGCCCACCGGGACAAACTCCTACAATGAGCAGTTCTTC. Encoded protein: CASGLPTGTNSYNEQFF. The chain couples TRBV12-5 to TRBJ2-1; perhaps TRBD1 as D (6 bases). V gave up 2 bases and J gave up 0 bases, with 14 bases separating them. The CDR3 covers 17 residues. Germline V lookup: CDR1 LGHNT, CDR2 FRNRAP. The full variable domain, in which reference TRBV12-5 and TRBJ2-1 provide the parts outside the CDR3, is DARVTQTPRHKVTEMGQEVTMRCQPILGHNTVFWYRQTMMQGLELLAYFRNRAPLDDSGMPKDRFSAEMPDATLATLKIQPSEPRDSAVYFCASGLPTGTNSYNEQFFGPGTRLTVL.

This clone came up once. The rearrangement links TRBV4-2 to TRBJ1-2, with TRBD1 matching over 7 bases. The V segment lost 0 bases and the J segment 5 bases; nucleotides outside the gene matches: 12. The germline V gene has CDR1 LGHNA and CDR2 YNFKEQ. The length of the CDR3 is 17 residues. CDR3: CASSQDAGDRPGYGYTF. CDR3 DNA sequence: TGTGCCAGCAGCCAAGACGCAGGGGACAGACCGGGGTATGGCTACACCTTC.

V and J are TRBV19 and TRBJ2-2, with TRBD1 as a possible D gene (6 bases). The length of the CDR3 is 12 residues. Germline CDR1 and CDR2: LNHDA and SQIVND (reference sequence). Between the trimmed V and J ends, which lost 9 bases and 7 bases, there was a span of 12 bases. In nucleotides, the CDR3 is TGTGCCAGCGTACAGGGTAACGGGGAGCTGTTTTTT. The encoded protein is CASVQGNGELFF.

J is TRBJ2-1 and V is TRBV5-4; D may be TRBD1 (5 bases). The length of the CDR3 is 13 residues. In germline, CDR1 is SGHNT, CDR2 YYREEE (reference sequence). V shed 3 bases and J shed 5 bases, with 9 bases lying between them. CDR3 amino acids: CASSSRQNNEQFF. CDR3 sequence (DNA): TGTGCCAGCAGCTCGAGACAGAACAATGAGCAGTTCTTC. The entire variable domain, with the rest obtained from reference TRBV5-4 and TRBJ2-1, is as follows: ETGVTQSPTHLIKTRGQQVTLRCSSQSGHNTVSWYQQALGQGPQFIFQYYREEENGRGNFPPRFSGLQFPNYSSELNVNALELDDSALYLCASSSRQNNEQFFGPGTRLTVL.

This clone occurred once. This chain uses TRBV6-6 with TRBJ2-7; TRBD1 might be the D (6 bases). Germline V gene lookup returns CDR1 MNHNY and CDR2 SVGAGI (reference sequence). Deletions cut 6 bases from V and 5 bases from J, with 14 bases between. The CDR3 extends over 13 amino acids. The CDR3 DNA follows: TGTGCCAGCAGGTCCACAGGGTGGCACGAGCAGTACTTC. Its translation is CASRSTGWHEQYF.

V and J are TRBV10-2 and TRBJ2-1; D gene uncertain. CDR1 and CDR2 from the germline V gene are WSHSY and SAAADI. Trimming took 6 bases from V and 7 from J, leaving 7 bases between them. This CDR3 has 11 amino acids. Here the CDR3 reads CASSRVNEQFF. CDR3 coding DNA: TGCGCCAGCAGCCGGGTGAATGAGCAGTTCTTC.

The chain joins TRBV5-8 to TRBJ2-7; 7 nucleotides align to TRBD2. CDR1 is SGHTS and CDR2 is YDEGEE in the germline V gene. The J segment lost 4 bases and the V segment lost 2 bases, leaving 6 bases of the junction unmatched. The CDR3 extends over 14 amino acids. As DNA, the CDR3 is TGTGCCAGCAGCTTCGGGCGGGAGTGGTACGAGCAGTACTTC. Amino acids: CASSFGREWYEQYF.

This rearrangement joins TRBV5-1 to TRBJ2-3, with D possibly TRBD1 on 6 matching bases. This CDR3 comprises 15 residues. Germline V gene sequence: CDR1 SGHRS, CDR2 YFSETQ. V was pared by 0 bases and J by 3 bases, with 11 bases between. CDR3 loop: CASSLADRSTDTQYF. The CDR3 region has the DNA TGCGCCAGCAGCTTGGCCGACAGGTCGACAGATACGCAGTATTTT.

The J gene is TRBJ2-3, the V gene TRBV15; D is perhaps TRBD1 (5 bases). CDR3 length: 16 amino acids. The ends were cut back, 0 bases at V and 4 bases at J, with 14 bases in the middle. CDR1 LNHNV and CDR2 YYDKDF come from the germline V gene (reference sequence). The CDR3 loop is CATSRDQGHPPDTQYF. CDR3 nucleotides: TGTGCCACCAGCAGAGATCAAGGACACCCCCCAGATACGCAGTATTTT.

The V gene is TRBV10-3, the J gene TRBJ2-1, with D possibly TRBD2 on 6 matching bases. With 3 bases removed from V and 3 bases from J, the gap between germline ends came to 15 bases. From germline, CDR1 is ENHRY and CDR2 SYGVKD. The CDR3 runs 16 residues. The CDR3, as DNA: TGTGCCATCAGTGACGAAGGCGGGACCTTCTACAATGAGCAGTTCTTC. It is translated as CAISDEGGTFYNEQFF.

The CDR3 DNA sequence: TGTGCCAGCAGTGCTGAGGCTGAAGAGACCCAGTACTTC. This sequence encodes CASSAEAEETQYF. V usage is TRBV2 and J usage is TRBJ2-5, with D unclear. CDR1 and CDR2 from the germline V gene are SNHLY and FYNNEI. This CDR3 has 13 amino acids. Trimming removed 4 bases from V and 3 bases from J, with 9 bases in between. The complete variable domain, with remaining parts taken from reference TRBV2 and TRBJ2-5, reads EPEVTQTPSHQVTQMGQEVILRCVPISNHLYFYWYRQILGQKVEFLVSFYNNEISEKSEIFDDQFSVERPDGSNFTLKIRSTKLEDSAMYFCASSAEAEETQYFGPGTRLLVL.

This rearrangement joins TRBV5-6 to TRBJ2-5; 8 bases map to TRBD1. Germline V gene sequence: CDR1 SGHDT, CDR2 YYEEEE. The trim removed 2 bases at V and 1 base at J, leaving 4 bases unmatched. CDR3 length: 15 amino acids. In nucleotides, the CDR3 is TGTGCCAGCAGCTTCGGGACAGGACGCCAAGAGACCCAGTACTTC. As protein: CASSFGTGRQETQYF.

The CDR3 bases are TGTGCCACGCAGTTTAGACTAGCGGGGGCTTCTAGCACAGATACGCAGTATTTT. This sequence encodes CATQFRLAGASSTDTQYF. The chain has TRBV27 and TRBJ2-3, with TRBD2 matching over 12 bases. The germline CDR1 and CDR2 sequences are MNHEY and SMNVEV (reference sequence). The CDR3 runs 18 residues. The V and J ends lost 10 bases and 0 bases, in that order; junction bases with no gene match: 14.

In this sample, this clone turned up once. At one end, the junction sequence differs from germline, possibly due to a read error. Here the CDR3 DNA reads TGTGCCAGTAGTGATACCAACAGTCCTGGTCCTCAGGGTTTT. Protein: CASSDTNSPGPQGF. This chain links TRBV19 with TRBJ2-7, with D possibly TRBD1 on 5 matching bases. Germline loops: CDR1 LNHDA, CDR2 SQIVND (reference sequence). The CDR3 contains 14 residues.

The genes are TRBV11-3 and TRBJ2-1, with 12 bases lining up with TRBD2. V lost 5 bases, J lost 9 bases, and 8 bases stayed unmatched. CDR1 and CDR2 from the germline V gene are SGHNT and YENEEA. The CDR3 has 15 amino acids. CDR3 coding DNA: TGTGCCAGCAGCAAAGGGACTAGCGGGTTAGGTGAGCAGTTCTTC. This codes for CASSKGTSGLGEQFF.

This sequence joins TRBV29-1 and TRBJ1-1; D may be TRBD1 (5 bases). V lost 5 bases to trimming and J lost 0 bases, with 10 bases between them. CDR1 is SQVTM, CDR2 ANQGSEA, per germline. This CDR3 has 13 residues. CDR3: CSVTTGLNTEAFF. The CDR3 DNA reads TGCAGCGTTACTACAGGTTTGAACACTGAAGCTTTCTTT. Drawing the rest from reference TRBV29-1 and TRBJ1-1, the complete variable domain is SAVISQKPSRDICQRGTSLTIQCQVDSQVTMMFWYRQQPGQSLTLIATANQGSEATYESGFVIDKFPISRPNLTFSTLTVSNMSPEDSSIYLCSVTTGLNTEAFFGQGTRLTVV.

The rearrangement links TRBV7-8 to TRBJ2-4; 7 bases are a match to TRBD1. Germline values: CDR1 SGHVS, CDR2 FQNEAQ. The CDR3 totals 16 residues. The V gene end was trimmed by 5 bases and the J gene end by 3 bases; junction bases not matched to a gene: 10. For the CDR3, the DNA is TGTGCCAGCAGCCAACCGATCCGGGACAGCAAAAACATTCAGTACTTC. Protein: CASSQPIRDSKNIQYF.

On this clone: Different DNA sequences within this sample yield the same CDR3. V usage is TRBV27 and J usage is TRBJ2-7, with a weak D call TRBD1 (6 bases). This CDR3 comprises 13 residues. The germline V gene encodes CDR1 MNHEY and CDR2 SMNVEV (reference sequence). Trimming pared 2 bases from V and 4 bases from J, leaving 9 bases between. The CDR3 region has the DNA TGTGCCAGCAGTTTACGAGGGGGTTACGAGCAGTACTTC. Its protein product is CASSLRGGYEQYF.

The chain recombines TRBV7-9 with TRBJ2-7; unclear D gene. This CDR3 has 16 amino acids. V shed 1 base and J shed 2 bases, with 15 bases lying between them. Per the germline V gene, CDR1 is SEHNR and CDR2 is FQNEAQ (reference sequence). The CDR3 nucleotides read TGTGCCAGCAGCTTAGGACCTAGTACTCGAACCTACGAGCAGTACTTC. Translating it yields CASSLGPSTRTYEQYF.

The chain carries TRBV5-4 and TRBJ2-3; 10 bases are shared with TRBD2. The CDR3 is made up of 16 amino acids. V lost 3 bases to trimming and J lost 2 bases; unmatched junction nucleotides: 6. The germline CDR1 and CDR2 sequences are SGHNT and YYREEE (reference sequence). The CDR3 DNA follows: TGTGCCAGCAGCTCTGGACTAGCGGAAAACACAGATACGCAGTATTTT. Amino acids: CASSSGLAENTDTQYF.